A selection of T cell receptor beta chains follows, all from one sample in a study of T cell changes during pregnancy in multiple sclerosis. Assay used: immunoSEQ multiplex PCR; TCRdb lists only in-frame clones, some missing. This table has 40,000 to 45,000 clones, around 90% appearing once. The sample was CD8+ T cells from peripheral blood mononuclear cells, taken after pregnancy. All receptors derive from a female donor in good health, enrolled as a control in a pregnancy study. Both conserved end residues are part of each CDR3. The D gene is left open where the match is weak. Clone size is shown for a subset of rows, as once, few, many or a class of expanded clone.

j_call d_call v_call clone_size cdr3_nt cdr3_aa
TRBJ2-2 TRBD1 TRBV4-2 once TGTGCCAGCAGCCAAGCGACAGGGGAACACGGGGAGCTGTTTTTT CASSQATGEHGELFF
TRBJ2-2 NA TRBV4-3 NA TGCGCCAGCAGCCAAGATGTAAAATTTGGACAGCAGTACACCGGGGAGCTGTTTTTT CASSQDVKFGQQYTGELFF
TRBJ2-7 NA TRBV30 once TGTGCCTGGAGTACCGGAGGGATTGGGGAGCAGTACTTC CAWSTGGIGEQYF
TRBJ1-5 NA TRBV4-3 NA TGCGCCAGCAGCCAAGACAGGGGCTGGGATCAGCCCCAGCATTTT CASSQDRGWDQPQHF
TRBJ1-3 NA TRBV7-9 NA TGTGCCGCAGCTGATGATGACAGCCCCTCTGGAAACACCATATATTTT CAAADDDSPSGNTIYF
TRBJ1-1 NA TRBV6-5 NA TGTGCCAGCGGTAAGACAGAAAACACTGAAGCTTTCTTT CASGKTENTEAFF
TRBJ1-3 NA TRBV6-5 NA TGTGCCAGCTGGCAAGGCCAGGACACCATATATTTT CASWQGQDTIYF
TRBJ2-1 TRBD2 TRBV9 NA TGTGCCAGCAGCGTAGTAGGACTAGCGGACGGGGAGCAGTTCTTC CASSVVGLADGEQFF
TRBJ1-6 NA TRBV27 NA TGTGCCAGCAGCCTCGGGGGAGCGGGTTCACCCCTCCACTTT CASSLGGAGSPLHF
TRBJ1-5 TRBD1 TRBV27 few TGTGCCAGCAGTCCGACAGGGTCCAATCAGCCCCAGCATTTT CASSPTGSNQPQHF